The 4 T cell receptor beta chains in this list originate from one sample, sequenced in a study of blood T cell repertoires in COVID-19. The protocol was immunoSEQ multiplex PCR, while the TCRdb copy is restricted to in-frame clones and leaves out a portion. The table shows more than 85,000 clones, with around 86% occurring only once. Sequenced material: peripheral blood. The receptors here all came from an elderly man with acute or convalescent COVID-19.

Only a few counts were recorded for this clone. The V and J genes are TRBV5-1 and TRBJ2-5, with a tentative D call TRBD1 (7 bases). The CDR3 has 16 residues. Trimming took off 0 bases at V and 3 bases at J, with 15 bases between the two ends. From germline, CDR1 is SGHRS and CDR2 YFSETQ. CDR3 region: CASSLGAGTGEETQYF. Written as DNA, the CDR3 is TGCGCCAGCAGCTTGGGAGCGGGTACAGGGGAAGAGACCCAGTACTTC.

The chain uses TRBV27 and TRBJ1-1, with unresolved D. The germline V gene encodes CDR1 MNHEY and CDR2 SMNVEV (reference sequence). Deletions cut 0 bases from V and 0 bases from J, with 5 bases between. This CDR3 has 14 residues. DNA of the CDR3: TGTGCCAGCAGTTTATCAACGGTGAACACTGAAGCTTTCTTT. Amino acid sequence: CASSLSTVNTEAFF.

The rearrangement uses TRBV19 and TRBJ2-6; D is uncertain. Trimming shortened V by 4 bases and J by 0 bases, and 7 bases separated the two germline ends. The CDR3 extends over 15 amino acids. CDR1 and CDR2 (germline): LNHDA, SQIVND (reference sequence). This CDR3 reads CASSTTRSGANVLTF. For the CDR3, the DNA is TGTGCCAGTAGTACTACCCGCTCTGGGGCCAACGTCCTGACTTTC.

The table lists this clone with a few counts. The genes are TRBV18 and TRBJ2-1; D possibly corresponds to TRBD2 (5 bases). The germline CDR1 and CDR2 sequences are KGHSH and LQKENI. The CDR3 loop spans 13 amino acids. V dropped 0 bases and J dropped 10 bases, with 10 bases sitting between them. The CDR3 nucleotides are TGTGCCAGCTCACCACCCGGGGTTCCCGAGCAGTTCTTC. Its translation is CASSPPGVPEQFF.